The 31 T cell receptor beta chains reported below all come from one sample, sequenced in a study of T cell responses to AZD1222 COVID-19 vaccine. Sequencing was performed with immunoSEQ multiplex PCR; in TCRdb, only in-frame clones are kept and a portion is missing. The sample carries about 150,000 clones, about 90% recorded once. The sample here was peripheral blood, taken on day 0 of AZD1222 vaccination. The receptor set was obtained from an adult in good health.

V usage is TRBV5-4 and J usage is TRBJ2-5; the D gene could be TRBD1 or TRBD2 (6 bases each). The CDR3 has 14 amino acids. Germline V lookup: CDR1 SGHNT, CDR2 YYREEE (reference sequence). V dropped 4 bases and J dropped 4 bases, with 14 bases sitting between them. The CDR3 spells CASSLGGGTETQYF. CDR3 DNA: TGTGCCAGCAGCCTGGGGGGCGGGACAGAGACCCAGTACTTC.

The chain joins TRBV10-1 to TRBJ1-5; maybe TRBD1 (5 bases). V was cut by 2 bases and J by 7 bases, with 12 bases left in between. This CDR3 region has 14 residues. Germline-derived CDR1 and CDR2 are WNHNN and SYGVQD (reference sequence). The CDR3 is CASSEGGVTQPQHF. DNA of the CDR3: TGCGCCAGCAGTGAGGGGGGGGTGACGCAGCCCCAGCATTTT.

This chain links TRBV6-5 with TRBJ2-7; D is undetermined. The V end was cut by 11 bases, the J end by 5 bases, with 10 bases between. This CDR3 has 10 amino acids. In germline, CDR1 is MNHEY, CDR2 SVGAGI. The CDR3 DNA reads as TGTGCCCTCCCCCGGGACGAGCAGTACTTC. Its translation: CALPRDEQYF.

The chain has TRBV19 and TRBJ1-3; D is ambiguous. The CDR3 totals 14 residues. CDR1 is LNHDA and CDR2 is SQIVND in the germline V gene (reference sequence). V lost 7 bases to trimming and J lost 1 base, with 11 bases between them. This chain's CDR3 is CASTAVKSGNTIYF. The DNA of the CDR3 is TGTGCCAGTACTGCGGTCAAGTCTGGAAACACCATATATTTT.

V gene TRBV15 combines with J gene TRBJ1-4; possibly TRBD1 for D (6 bases). Germline V gene sequence: CDR1 LNHNV, CDR2 YYDKDF (reference sequence). The CDR3 is 13 amino acids. Trimming removed 3 bases from V and 8 bases from J, with 10 bases in between. The CDR3 nucleotides read TGTGCCACCAGCAGGAGGGGGTACGAAAAACTGTTTTTT. Its translation: CATSRRGYEKLFF.

The rearrangement links TRBV7-2 to TRBJ1-1, with D unresolved. The CDR3 loop spans 15 amino acids. Germline values: CDR1 SGHTA, CDR2 FQGNSA. Between the trimmed V and J ends, which lost 6 bases and 4 bases, there was a span of 18 bases. CDR3: CASSSQGSSLTEAFF. For the CDR3, the DNA is TGTGCCAGCAGTTCCCAAGGGTCCAGTCTCACTGAAGCTTTCTTT.

The V and J genes are TRBV2 and TRBJ2-2; 10 bases align to TRBD2. Germline CDR1 and CDR2: SNHLY and FYNNEI. The CDR3 is made up of 14 amino acids. Trimming at V came to 10 bases and at J to 2 bases, leaving 4 bases not matched to a gene. CDR3 in DNA: TGTGCCACAGGACTAGCGGTTAACACCGGGGAGCTGTTTTTT. Its translation: CATGLAVNTGELFF.

The chain is built from TRBV5-1 and TRBJ2-2; D is possibly TRBD2 (5 bases). The CDR3 runs to 12 residues. Trimming removed 7 bases from V and 5 bases from J, with 9 bases in between. Germline lookup yields CDR1 SGHRS and CDR2 YFSETQ. The CDR3 DNA reads as TGCGCCAGCCGAGTAGCGACCGGGGAGCTGTTTTTT. Translation gives CASRVATGELFF.

This sequence joins TRBV28 and TRBJ2-7; no reliable D call. Trimming pared 5 bases from V and 0 bases from J, leaving 5 bases between. This CDR3 region has 12 residues. From germline, CDR1 is MDHEN and CDR2 SYDVKM. The CDR3 here is CASSRNSYEQYF. The DNA for the CDR3 is TGTGCCAGCAGTCGAAACTCCTACGAGCAGTACTTC. The full variable domain, in which reference TRBV28 and TRBJ2-7 provide the parts outside the CDR3, is DVKVTQSSRYLVKRTGEKVFLECVQDMDHENMFWYRQDPGLGLRLIYFSYDVKMKEKGDIPEGYSVSREKKERFSLILESASTNQTSMYLCASSRNSYEQYFGPGTRLTVT.

The chain is built from TRBV12-3 or TRBV12-4 and TRBJ1-4; TRBD1 is a possible D gene (6 bases). V was clipped by 5 bases and J by 7 bases, with 11 bases between them. The CDR3 is 13 residues long. The CDR3 bases are TGTGCCAGCAGTAAAACAGGGTTTGAAAAACTGTTTTTT. This translates into CASSKTGFEKLFF.

CDR3 nucleotides: TGTGCCAGCAGTGATTCGCAATTGGCGGCTGAAGCTTTCTTT. It specifies CASSDSQLAAEAFF. The chain uses TRBV2 and TRBJ1-1; D gene ambiguous. Trimming removed 3 bases at V and 6 bases at J, with 14 bases between. The germline CDR1 and CDR2 sequences are SNHLY and FYNNEI. This CDR3 comprises 14 residues.

The chain recombines TRBV7-2 with TRBJ2-1; D is unresolved. This CDR3 is 13 amino acids long. Trimming took off 2 bases at V and 9 bases at J, with 11 bases between the two ends. Germline V gene lookup returns CDR1 SGHTA and CDR2 FQGNSA. For the CDR3, the DNA is TGTGCCAGCAGCTTACTAGAATATGGTGAGCAGTTCTTC. Translated: CASSLLEYGEQFF.

The rearrangement uses TRBV4-1 and TRBJ2-5; D is possibly TRBD1 or TRBD2 (5 bases each). CDR1 is MGHRA, CDR2 YSYEKL, per germline. The V end was cut by 0 bases, the J end by 1 base, with 6 bases between. The CDR3 runs to 14 residues. The chain's CDR3 is CASSQDGAQETQYF. CDR3 nucleotide sequence: TGCGCCAGCAGCCAAGACGGGGCCCAAGAGACCCAGTACTTC.

The chain is built from TRBV28 and TRBJ2-7, with D possibly matching TRBD1 (6 bases). V was trimmed by 3 bases and J by 0 bases, leaving 12 bases between them. The germline CDR1 and CDR2 sequences are MDHEN and SYDVKM. This CDR3 is 15 amino acids long. Written as DNA, the CDR3 is TGTGCCAGCAGTTTCCAGGGGATCGGCTCCTACGAGCAGTACTTC. As protein: CASSFQGIGSYEQYF. The variable domain in full, with the rest retrieved from reference TRBV28 and TRBJ2-7, is DVKVTQSSRYLVKRTGEKVFLECVQDMDHENMFWYRQDPGLGLRLIYFSYDVKMKEKGDIPEGYSVSREKKERFSLILESASTNQTSMYLCASSFQGIGSYEQYFGPGTRLTVT.

The rearrangement uses TRBV27 and TRBJ1-1; 9 nucleotides line up with TRBD1. V gave up 1 base and J gave up 5 bases; unmatched junction bases: 11. The germline CDR1 and CDR2 sequences are MNHEY and SMNVEV (reference sequence). The CDR3 loop spans 17 amino acids. The CDR3 spells CASSLFGTGSVKTEAFF. In nucleotides, the CDR3 is TGTGCCAGCAGTTTATTCGGGACAGGGTCTGTAAAGACTGAAGCTTTCTTT.

CDR3 bases: TGCGCCAGCAGATCGGGGGCGCCTGGAAACACCATATATTTT. Amino acids: CASRSGAPGNTIYF. The chain uses TRBV5-1 and TRBJ1-3; D might be TRBD1 (6 bases). This CDR3 is 14 amino acids long. Trimming removed 5 bases from V and 2 bases from J, with 11 bases in between. Germline V gene data show CDR1 as SGHRS and CDR2 as YFSETQ.

In its sample, this clone was seen once. The chain is built from TRBV3-1 (or the pseudogene TRBV3-2) and TRBJ1-5; D remains ambiguous. Germline V gives CDR1 LGHDT, CDR2 YNNKEL (reference sequence). The CDR3 loop spans 16 amino acids. The V and J ends lost 4 bases and 1 base respectively, with 14 bases between them. The CDR3 reads CASSPFHSGSNQPQHF. In DNA form, the CDR3 reads TGTGCCAGCAGCCCATTCCACAGTGGGAGCAATCAGCCCCAGCATTTT.

The chain employs TRBV6-4 and TRBJ1-6, with 9 positions matching TRBD1. Germline assignment: CDR1 MRHNA and CDR2 SNTAGT. The CDR3 has 14 residues. The junction had 5 bases not matched to a gene; V was cut back by 5 bases and J by 9 bases. CDR3 nucleotide sequence: TGTGCCAGCAGTCGCACAGGGGGCAGTTCACCCCTCCACTTT. It translates to CASSRTGGSSPLHF.

The rearrangement links TRBV24-1 to TRBJ2-2; 7 nucleotides agree with TRBD2. Looked up from germline, CDR1 is KGHDR and CDR2 is SFDVKD. CDR3 length: 16 amino acids. Germline trimming cut 2 bases from V and 6 bases from J; bases unmatched to any gene: 8. CDR3 protein: CATSDSRGTVAGELFF. DNA for the CDR3: TGTGCCACCAGTGATTCGCGGGGGACCGTAGCCGGGGAGCTGTTTTTT.

The chain is built from TRBV3-1 (or the pseudogene TRBV3-2) and TRBJ2-7; D perhaps matches TRBD2 (6 bases). The CDR3 length is 18 residues. Germline V gene lookup returns CDR1 LGHDT and CDR2 YNNKEL (reference sequence). V lost 1 base and J 3 bases, leaving 22 bases between the germline ends. The CDR3 spells CASSQVRFKGTPFYEQYF. CDR3 bases: TGTGCCAGCAGCCAAGTTAGGTTTAAAGGGACTCCCTTCTACGAGCAGTACTTC.

This clone was found once. This CDR3 is CASSPGGGMETQYF. The CDR3 DNA sequence: TGCGCCAGCAGCCCGGGCGGGGGCATGGAGACCCAGTACTTC. This chain links TRBV5-1 with TRBJ2-5; maybe TRBD2 (7 bases). The V end lost 4 bases, the J end lost 5 bases, and 15 bases lay between the germline ends. The germline CDR1 and CDR2 sequences are SGHRS and YFSETQ. This CDR3 contains 14 residues.

The chain couples TRBV10-2 to TRBJ1-2; D possibly corresponds to TRBD1 (5 bases). CDR1 and CDR2 (germline): WSHSY, SAAADI. This CDR3 comprises 17 residues. V was trimmed by 6 bases and J by 0 bases, leaving 20 bases between them. In DNA form, the CDR3 reads TGCGCCAGCAGCGCTTTTCCGACAGTTACAGCTAACTATGGCTACACCTTC. It specifies CASSAFPTVTANYGYTF.

This chain uses TRBV11-1 with TRBJ1-4, with D perhaps TRBD1 (5 bases). V was cut by 4 bases and J by 0 bases, with 9 bases left in between. This CDR3 is built from 15 residues. Germline V CDR1 and CDR2: SGHAT, FQDESV (reference sequence). CDR3 sequence reads: CASSSGATTNEKLFF. The CDR3 DNA sequence: TGTGCCAGCAGCTCCGGGGCTACAACTAATGAAAAACTGTTTTTT. Using reference TRBV11-1 and TRBJ1-4 for the parts outside the CDR3, the full variable domain is EAEVAQSPRYKITEKSQAVAFWCDPISGHATLYWYRQILGQGPELLVQFQDESVVDDSQLPKDRFSAERLKGVDSTLKIQPAELGDSAMYLCASSSGATTNEKLFFGSGTQLSVL.

The chain employs TRBV2 and TRBJ2-7, with D possibly being TRBD1 (5 bases). V shed 5 bases and J shed 6 bases, with 11 bases lying between them. Germline assignment: CDR1 SNHLY and CDR2 FYNNEI. The CDR3 spans 12 residues. The CDR3 sequence is CASSPAGFEQYF. CDR3 DNA sequence: TGTGCCAGCAGTCCAGCAGGGTTCGAGCAGTACTTC.

The V and J genes are TRBV5-6 and TRBJ2-5; 8 positions agree with TRBD1. J gave up 5 bases and V 3 bases, and 9 bases lay outside the gene matches. Germline-derived CDR1 and CDR2 are SGHDT and YYEEEE. The CDR3 covers 15 residues. The CDR3, as DNA: TGTGCCAGCAGCTGGTGGACAGGGAAGGGGGAGACCCAGTACTTC. This gives the protein CASSWWTGKGETQYF. Full variable domain (outside the CDR3, taken from reference TRBV5-6 and TRBJ2-5): DAGVTQSPTHLIKTRGQQVTLRCSPKSGHDTVSWYQQALGQGPQFIFQYYEEEERQRGNFPDRFSGHQFPNYSSELNVNALLLGDSALYLCASSWWTGKGETQYFGPGTRLLVL.

This rearrangement joins TRBV5-1 to TRBJ1-1; tentative D call: TRBD1 (5 bases). The germline V and J ends were trimmed by 0 bases and 4 bases, with 7 bases remaining between them. The CDR3 has 13 residues. Looked up from germline, CDR1 is SGHRS and CDR2 is YFSETQ. CDR3 loop: CASSLGRGTEAFF. CDR3 bases: TGCGCCAGCAGCTTGGGGAGGGGCACTGAAGCTTTCTTT.

This clone was seen more than once but under ten times. The chain employs TRBV2 and TRBJ2-5, with 9 bases matching TRBD2. Germline lookup yields CDR1 SNHLY and CDR2 FYNNEI. V dropped 6 bases and J dropped 2; count of bases not matched to a gene: 4. This CDR3 has 14 amino acids. CDR3 nucleotide sequence: TGTGCCAGCAGGGGAGCGGGAGGACAAGAGACCCAGTACTTC. It is translated as CASRGAGGQETQYF.

The chain joins TRBV4-2 to TRBJ1-1, with D unclear. The V and J ends lost 0 bases and 1 base respectively, with 6 bases between them. Germline V gene lookup returns CDR1 LGHNA and CDR2 YNFKEQ. The CDR3 totals 14 residues. The CDR3 is CASSQDPENTEAFF. The CDR3 coding sequence is TGTGCCAGCAGCCAAGATCCAGAGAACACTGAAGCTTTCTTT.

Of note for this clone: An end of the junction does not agree with germline; a read error may underlie this. V gene TRBV7-9 combines with J gene TRBJ2-7; possibly TRBD2 for D (6 bases). Germline V CDR1 and CDR2: SEHNR, FQNEAQ (reference sequence). The CDR3 covers 15 residues. CDR3 region: CASSLGRTSSDEQYF. The CDR3 DNA reads as TGTGCCAGCAGCTTAGGTCGCACTAGCTCCGACGAGCAGTACTTC.

The V gene is TRBV10-1, the J gene TRBJ2-3; 7 nucleotides match TRBD2. CDR3 length: 17 amino acids. Germline CDR1 reads WNHNN; CDR2 reads SYGVQD (reference sequence). The V segment lost 2 bases and the J segment 0 bases; nucleotides outside the gene matches: 8. CDR3 nucleotide sequence: TGCGCCAGCAGTGAGGCGCTAGCGGAGCCTAGCACAGATACGCAGTATTTT. It encodes CASSEALAEPSTDTQYF.

The chain uses TRBV7-8 and TRBJ1-1; a possible D gene is TRBD1 (6 bases). The CDR3 runs to 14 residues. Germline CDR1 is SGHVS and CDR2 is FQNEAQ. Deletions cut 3 bases from V and 4 bases from J, with 12 bases between. The CDR3 region is CASSFRQASTEAFF. The CDR3 DNA follows: TGTGCCAGCAGCTTCAGACAGGCCAGCACTGAAGCTTTCTTT.